Listed below are T cell receptor beta chains from one sample, sequenced in a study of beta chain features in type 1 diabetes. Method: immunoSEQ multiplex PCR; TCRdb's copy keeps in-frame clones and lacks some. Counted here are 330,000 or so clones, around 12% occurring once; the ten biggest clones make up around 0.01%. The sequencing sample was made of naive CD4+ T cells from blood. The receptors stem from a woman between 18 and 30 years old with type 1 diabetes. Both conserved end residues are part of each CDR3. Fields, in order: V gene, J gene, clone size, D gene, CDR3 DNA, CDR3 protein. A D gene is named only where the DNA matches it firmly. Size tells how often a clone was seen (once, few, many) or the class of an expanded clone, and some rows leave it out.

V: TRBV6-4; J: TRBJ1-1; size: NA; D: NA; DNA: TGTGCCACCGAGGCAGGGCTGGGTGGGAACACTGAAGCTTTCTTT; CDR3: CATEAGLGGNTEAFF
V: TRBV28; J: TRBJ2-7; size: NA; D: NA; DNA: TGTGCCAGCAGCCATCGGGACTTGGGCTCCTACGAGCAGTACTTC; CDR3: CASSHRDLGSYEQYF
V: TRBV14; J: TRBJ1-2; size: few; D: NA; DNA: TGTGCCAGCAGCCTTTCCGACAGCTATGGCTACACCTTC; CDR3: CASSLSDSYGYTF
V: TRBV19; J: TRBJ2-5; size: NA; D: NA; DNA: TGTGCCAGTAACGCGCTGGGACTCCCTGAGACCCAGTACTTC; CDR3: CASNALGLPETQYF
V: TRBV18; J: TRBJ2-1; size: few; D: TRBD2; DNA: TGTGCCAGCTCTCCGGGACTAGCGGGAGTGTACTACAATGAGCAGTTCTTC; CDR3: CASSPGLAGVYYNEQFF
V: TRBV5-1; J: TRBJ2-7; size: NA; D: NA; DNA: TGCGCCAGCAGCTTGGGGAGCGGCGAGCAGTACTTC; CDR3: CASSLGSGEQYF
V: TRBV7-8; J: TRBJ2-7; size: NA; D: NA; DNA: TGTGCCAGCAGCTTAAGAAGGGGAAACTACGAGCAGTACTTC; CDR3: CASSLRRGNYEQYF
V: TRBV29-1; J: TRBJ1-4; size: NA; D: NA; DNA: TGCAGCGTGGCTCTAGGGGCGGTTCATGAAAAACTGTTTTTT; CDR3: CSVALGAVHEKLFF
V: TRBV19; J: TRBJ1-2; size: few; D: NA; DNA: TGTGCCAGTAGCCCGAGTGAATATGGCTACACCTTC; CDR3: CASSPSEYGYTF
V: TRBV18; J: TRBJ2-1; size: NA; D: NA; DNA: TGTGCCAGCTTTGGGGCGGACCTTTGGTTCTACAATGAGCAGTTCTTC; CDR3: CASFGADLWFYNEQFF
V: TRBV5-1; J: TRBJ2-1; size: NA; D: NA; DNA: TGCGCCAGCAGCTTGGGAGCGGCGAACAATGAGCAGTTCTTC; CDR3: CASSLGAANNEQFF
V: TRBV21-1; J: TRBJ2-3; size: NA; D: NA; DNA: TGTGCCAGCAGCAAGTCGGGGTGTGAAGATACGCAGTATTTT; CDR3: CASSKSGCEDTQYF
V: TRBV5-1; J: TRBJ1-2; size: few; D: NA; DNA: TGCGCCAGCAGCTCCGACCCATCGACAGTCGGCTACACCTTC; CDR3: CASSSDPSTVGYTF
V: TRBV30; J: TRBJ2-3; size: NA; D: NA; DNA: TGTGCCTGGACTGGTTCGGTCTGGGATACGCAGTATTTT; CDR3: CAWTGSVWDTQYF
V: TRBV4-3; J: TRBJ1-2; size: few; D: NA; DNA: TGCGCCAGCAGCCAAGGCGTAGTCCTAGACTATGGCTACACCTTC; CDR3: CASSQGVVLDYGYTF
V: TRBV29-1; J: TRBJ2-2; size: NA; D: TRBD1; DNA: TGCAGCGCTCGACAGGGTTCCAACACCGGGGAGCTGTTTTTT; CDR3: CSARQGSNTGELFF
V: TRBV28; J: TRBJ2-7; size: few; D: NA; DNA: TGTGCCAGCACCCGACTAGTAGGTCTAGACGAGCAGTACTTC; CDR3: CASTRLVGLDEQYF
V: TRBV14; J: TRBJ2-3; size: few; D: NA; DNA: TGTGCCAGCAGCGGAGGGCGCACAGATACGCAGTATTTT; CDR3: CASSGGRTDTQYF
V: TRBV2; J: TRBJ1-5; size: few; D: NA; DNA: TGTGCCAGCAGCGACGTTGAGGGTCAGCCCCAGCATTTT; CDR3: CASSDVEGQPQHF
V: TRBV5-1; J: TRBJ2-7; size: few; D: TRBD1; DNA: TGCGCCAGCAGCTCTCGGACAGGGGATGTATGGGAGCAGTACTTC; CDR3: CASSSRTGDVWEQYF
V: TRBV5-1; J: TRBJ2-7; size: few; D: NA; DNA: TGCGCCAGCAGCCCGGACACCTACTACGAGCAGTACTTC; CDR3: CASSPDTYYEQYF
V: TRBV4-3; J: TRBJ2-7; size: few; D: NA; DNA: TGCGCCAGCAGCCACCTCAGTTCGGGCGGGTACGAGCAGTACTTC; CDR3: CASSHLSSGGYEQYF
V: TRBV5-1; J: TRBJ2-2; size: NA; D: NA; DNA: TGCGCCAGCAGCTCAGGGACTGGGAACACCGGGGAGCTGTTTTTT; CDR3: CASSSGTGNTGELFF
V: TRBV6-5; J: TRBJ1-1; size: NA; D: NA; DNA: TGTGCCAGCAGTTACCAGTCCGCGGGCTACGGAGCTTTCTTT; CDR3: CASSYQSAGYGAFF
V: TRBV10-3; J: TRBJ2-1; size: NA; D: TRBD2; DNA: TGTGCCATCGGGGAGACTAGCGGGAGGGCCTGGACCCGGGGCGAGCAGTTCTTC; CDR3: CAIGETSGRAWTRGEQFF
V: TRBV9; J: TRBJ1-2; size: few; D: NA; DNA: TGTGCCAGCAGCGGCGGACAGTCCCTTCCCCTAGGCGGCTACACCTTC; CDR3: CASSGGQSLPLGGYTF
V: TRBV7-2; J: TRBJ2-2; size: NA; D: NA; DNA: TGTGCCAGCAGCCCCAGTCAGTCTGGCACCGGGGAGCTGTTTTTT; CDR3: CASSPSQSGTGELFF
V: TRBV12-5; J: TRBJ2-7; size: few; D: NA; DNA: TGTGCTAGTGCCTCCTCCTACGAGCAGTACTTC; CDR3: CASASSYEQYF
V: TRBV23-1; J: TRBJ1-5; size: NA; D: NA; DNA: TGCGCCAGCAGTCAACCCGGGACTCAGCCCCATCAGCCCCAGCATTTT; CDR3: CASSQPGTQPHQPQHF
V: TRBV18; J: TRBJ2-7; size: few; D: NA; DNA: TGTGCCAGCTCACCAATCAGTGGCGAGCAGTACTTC; CDR3: CASSPISGEQYF
V: TRBV18; J: TRBJ2-2; size: NA; D: TRBD2; DNA: TGTGCCAGCTCACCAGGAGCGGGAGCGGTCGGGGAGCTGTTTTTT; CDR3: CASSPGAGAVGELFF
V: TRBV10-3; J: TRBJ2-1; size: few; D: TRBD2; DNA: TGTGCCATCAGTGAGACGGGACTAGCGGACAATGAGCAGTTCTTC; CDR3: CAISETGLADNEQFF
V: TRBV29-1; J: TRBJ1-4; size: NA; D: TRBD1; DNA: TGCAGCGCTGGACAGGGGAGACGGGAAAAACTGTTTTTT; CDR3: CSAGQGRREKLFF
V: TRBV7-2; J: TRBJ2-3; size: few; D: NA; DNA: TGTGCCAGCAGCTTAGCAAGCTCTACTTGGGATACGCAGTATTTT; CDR3: CASSLASSTWDTQYF
V: TRBV5-1; J: TRBJ2-1; size: NA; D: NA; DNA: TGCGCCAGCAGCTCAGATTACTACAATGAGCAGTTCTTC; CDR3: CASSSDYYNEQFF
V: TRBV9; J: TRBJ2-4; size: NA; D: NA; DNA: TGTGCCAGCAGCGCCGATCCCCTTCCAGGGATTCAGTACTTC; CDR3: CASSADPLPGIQYF
V: TRBV4-1; J: TRBJ2-1; size: NA; D: NA; DNA: TGCGCCAGCAGCCAAGAGAGTATGGATGAGCAGTTCTTC; CDR3: CASSQESMDEQFF
V: TRBV7-9; J: TRBJ2-7; size: NA; D: TRBD1; DNA: TGTGCCAGCAGTCCCCAGGGGGTCTACGAGCAGTACTTC; CDR3: CASSPQGVYEQYF
V: TRBV7-2; J: TRBJ1-4; size: few; D: TRBD1; DNA: TGTGCCAGCACCTCTAGACAGGGGAATGAAAAACTGTTTTTT; CDR3: CASTSRQGNEKLFF
V: TRBV15; J: TRBJ1-2; size: NA; D: NA; DNA: TGTGCCACCAGCAGAGATCCGGTTTACGGCTACACCTTC; CDR3: CATSRDPVYGYTF
V: TRBV18; J: TRBJ1-2; size: few; D: TRBD1; DNA: TGTGCCAGCTCACCGGCGACAGGGGGAGATCGGATAGGCTATGGCTACACCTTC; CDR3: CASSPATGGDRIGYGYTF
V: TRBV18; J: TRBJ2-3; size: few; D: NA; DNA: TGTGCCAGCTCCCGGAGGCAGGGGCGTAGCACAGATACGCAGTATTTT; CDR3: CASSRRQGRSTDTQYF
V: TRBV5-6; J: TRBJ2-7; size: NA; D: NA; DNA: TGTGCCAGCAGCTTGCTAGGGAGTGACGAGCAGTACTTC; CDR3: CASSLLGSDEQYF
V: TRBV7-9; J: TRBJ2-3; size: few; D: NA; DNA: TGTGCCAGCAGCCCCCGGGAGACTCTCACAGATACGCAGTATTTT; CDR3: CASSPRETLTDTQYF
V: TRBV11-2; J: TRBJ2-2; size: few; D: NA; DNA: TGTGCCAGCAGGCCCACTAGTAACACCGGGGAGCTGTTTTTT; CDR3: CASRPTSNTGELFF
V: TRBV6-6; J: TRBJ1-2; size: NA; D: NA; DNA: TGTGCCAGCAGCCCACGAGAGGGCGGCTACACCTTC; CDR3: CASSPREGGYTF
V: TRBV30; J: TRBJ2-7; size: NA; D: NA; DNA: TGTGCCTGGAGTCGGACGGACAGCTACGAGCAGTACTTC; CDR3: CAWSRTDSYEQYF
V: TRBV7-9; J: TRBJ1-1; size: NA; D: NA; DNA: TGTGCCAGCAGCTTAGCGGCCTCGGGGGGCGACACTGAAGCTTTCTTT; CDR3: CASSLAASGGDTEAFF
V: TRBV7-2; J: TRBJ1-6; size: NA; D: NA; DNA: TGTGCCAGCAGCCCCGAGGGAGGGAGGCATAATTCACCCCTCCACTTT; CDR3: CASSPEGGRHNSPLHF
V: TRBV4-3; J: TRBJ2-5; size: NA; D: TRBD2; DNA: TGCGCCAGCAGCGGCGGGCCAATTAGCGGGAGAGGGGAGACCCAGTACTTC; CDR3: CASSGGPISGRGETQYF
V: TRBV7-2; J: TRBJ1-2; size: NA; D: NA; DNA: TGTGCCAGCAGCTTCGTCGAGACAGGCGATGGCTACACCTTC; CDR3: CASSFVETGDGYTF